The present TCR beta chain was sequenced within a study of T cell responses to AZD1222 COVID-19 vaccine. As concerns this clone: Its specificity is not known.

Clones were read by immunoSEQ multiplex PCR, and TCRdb kept only the in-frame ones, dropping some. The sample contains some 200,000 clones, around 94% of which appear only once. The V segment lost 2 bases and the J segment 4 bases; nucleotides outside the gene matches: 14. CDR1 is KGHDR, CDR2 SFDVKD, per germline. The CDR3 loop spans 20 amino acids. Study-level findings and limits: Along spike, vaccine-associated CD4 TCRs were found throughout, with dominance at 160-218 and 743-854. Regions left unmutated in variants are reportedly the target of nearly half of spike-specific TCRs. Of the AZD1222 recipients, only 5 or 6 were seropositive at baseline. The peak T cell response came first, and repertoires were sampled only after it.

The source material was peripheral blood, sampled 28 days after the second dose of the MenACWY control vaccine. This sequence originates from an adult who received the MenACWY meningococcal vaccine as a control. The rearrangement joins TRBV24-1 to TRBJ2-1; 12 bases match TRBD2. The CDR3 DNA follows: TGTGCCACCAGTGATTCGGCCACATCGACTAGCGGGAGACCTTACAATGAGCAGTTCTTC. This translates into CATSDSATSTSGRPYNEQFF.